Listed below are T cell receptor beta chains from one sample, sequenced in a study of CD8 T cells in Susac syndrome. Each CDR3 protein is one row after TCRdb ran MiXCR on the immunoSEQ multiplex PCR reads. Among 71,000 or so distinct CDR3 sequences listed, 93% were seen once. The specimen sequenced was CD4+ T cells from PBMCs. Receptors originate from a human donor with Susac syndrome. Each CDR3 is given with its conserved first and last residue. Each record gives: D gene, V gene, J gene, clone size, CDR3 DNA, CDR3 protein. D genes are given only for firm matches. Clone sizes are given selectively: once, few, many, or a class where the clone is expanded.

TRBD1	TRBV19	TRBJ1-1	-	TGTGCCAGTGGGGACAGGGTAGACACTGAAGCTTTCTTT	CASGDRVDTEAFF
-	TRBV15	TRBJ1-2	-	TGTGCCACCAGCAGAGAGCCGGGACCGGACTATGGCTACACCTTC	CATSREPGPDYGYTF
-	TRBV20-1	TRBJ2-5	-	TGCAGTGCTAGAGATTCGCGAATCTCTGGGGAGACCCAGTACTTC	CSARDSRISGETQYF
-	TRBV6-4	TRBJ1-6	-	TGTGCCAGCAGCTCACAGATCGACGGGTCACCCCTCCACTTT	CASSSQIDGSPLHF
-	TRBV9	TRBJ1-6	-	TGTGCCAGCAGCCCCCAGTCCTATAATTCACCCCTCCACTTT	CASSPQSYNSPLHF
TRBD1	TRBV9	TRBJ1-3	-	TGTGCCAGCAGCTCAAGCAGGGGGCGAGGTGGAAACACCATATATTTT	CASSSSRGRGGNTIYF
-	TRBV6-2/TRBV6-3	TRBJ1-5	-	TGTGCCAGCAGTTACGGCGAGCCCCAGCATTTT	CASSYGEPQHF
TRBD1	TRBV6-2/TRBV6-3	TRBJ2-7	-	TGTGCCGCCCGGGACAGCCCCTACGAGCAGTACTTC	CAARDSPYEQYF
-	TRBV20-1	TRBJ1-4	-	TGCAGTGCCCCCCGCGGGTCAACTAATGAAAAACTGTTTTTT	CSAPRGSTNEKLFF
-	TRBV6-1	TRBJ2-4	few	TGTGCCAGCAGTCCTAGGACGGCCAAAAACATTCAGTACTTC	CASSPRTAKNIQYF